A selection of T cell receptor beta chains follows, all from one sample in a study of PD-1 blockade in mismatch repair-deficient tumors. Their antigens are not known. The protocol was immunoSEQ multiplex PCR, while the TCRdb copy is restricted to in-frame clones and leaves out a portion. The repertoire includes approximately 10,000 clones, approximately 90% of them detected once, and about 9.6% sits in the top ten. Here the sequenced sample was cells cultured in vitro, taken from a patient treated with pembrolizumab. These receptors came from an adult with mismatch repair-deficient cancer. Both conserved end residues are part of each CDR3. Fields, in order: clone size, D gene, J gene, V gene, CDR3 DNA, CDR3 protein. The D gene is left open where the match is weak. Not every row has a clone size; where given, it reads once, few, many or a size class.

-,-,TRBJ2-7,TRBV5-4,TGTGCCAGCAGCTCCGAGGGTTGGGAGCAGTACTTC,CASSSEGWEQYF
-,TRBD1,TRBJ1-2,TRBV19,TGTGCCAGTAGTATGTCCGGGACAGTGTACTATGGCTACACCTTC,CASSMSGTVYYGYTF
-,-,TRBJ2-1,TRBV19,TGTGCCAGTAGTCCCGGTGGTCTACAGGGGAGGAACAATGAGCAGTTCTTC,CASSPGGLQGRNNEQFF
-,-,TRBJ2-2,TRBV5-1,TGCGCCAGCAGCTTGGAACGAGGGTCCGGGGAGCTGTTTTTT,CASSLERGSGELFF
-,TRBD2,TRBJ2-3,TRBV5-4,TGTGCCAGCAGCTTGAAGGGACTAGCGGAGGCTAGGGATACGCAGTATTTT,CASSLKGLAEARDTQYF
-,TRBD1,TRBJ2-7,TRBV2,TGTGCCAGCAGGGAGGGACAGGGGTCGGACGAGCAGTACTTC,CASREGQGSDEQYF
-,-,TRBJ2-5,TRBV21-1,TGTGCCAGCAGCAAAGGCATCCGTGCGGTCCAAGAGACCCAGTACTTC,CASSKGIRAVQETQYF
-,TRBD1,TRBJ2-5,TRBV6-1,TGTGCCAGCAGTGAAACTGACAGGGGAGAGACCCAGTACTTC,CASSETDRGETQYF
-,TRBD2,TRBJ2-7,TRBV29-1,TGCAGCGTTGATGGGCTAGCGGGAGCTAACTCCTACGAGCAGTACTTC,CSVDGLAGANSYEQYF
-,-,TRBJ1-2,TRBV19,TGTGCCAGTAGTATAGGTGATTTCGGCTATGGCTACACCTTC,CASSIGDFGYGYTF
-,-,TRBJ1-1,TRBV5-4,TGTGCCAGCAGCTTGGAACCGGGACGGAACACTGAAGCTTTCTTT,CASSLEPGRNTEAFF
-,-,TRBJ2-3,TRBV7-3,TGTGCCAGCAGCTCCAAGGGGGATGGGACAGATACGCAGTATTTT,CASSSKGDGTDTQYF
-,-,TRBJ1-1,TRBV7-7,TGTGCCAGCAGCCTCAGGGCAGGGTCGGAAGCTTTCTTT,CASSLRAGSEAFF
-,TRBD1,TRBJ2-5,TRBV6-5,TGTGCCAGCAGCCCCGGGACAGGGGCAGAGGAGACCCAGTACTTC,CASSPGTGAEETQYF
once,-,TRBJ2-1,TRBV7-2,TGTGCCAGCAGCTTAGTAGGAAACAATGAGCAGTTCTTC,CASSLVGNNEQFF
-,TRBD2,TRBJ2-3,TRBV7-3,TGTGCCAGCAGCTACCTAGGACTAGCGGGAGGGATACGCACAGATACGCAGTATTTT,CASSYLGLAGGIRTDTQYF
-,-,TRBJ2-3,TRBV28,TGTGCCAGCAGTTTACTGGGCGGGATAGGATCAGATACGCAGTATTTT,CASSLLGGIGSDTQYF
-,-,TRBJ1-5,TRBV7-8,TGTGCCAGCAGCTTATGGGGAGAGGCCAATCAGCCCCAGCATTTT,CASSLWGEANQPQHF
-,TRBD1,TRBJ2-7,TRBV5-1,TGCGCCAGCAGCTTGGTGGTGACAGGGGCCAACGAGCAGTACTTC,CASSLVVTGANEQYF
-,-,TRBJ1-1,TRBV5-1,TGCGCCAGCAGCTTGGTTGTGGGGGAGAACACTGAAGCTTTCTTT,CASSLVVGENTEAFF
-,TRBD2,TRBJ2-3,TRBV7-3,TGTGCCAGCAGCTTAAGGGCTAGCGGGAGAGGCTCAGATACGCAGTATTTT,CASSLRASGRGSDTQYF
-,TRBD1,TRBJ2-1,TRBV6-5,TGTGCCAGCAGGCCAACAGGGGGCGCGGGCAATGAGCAGTTCTTC,CASRPTGGAGNEQFF
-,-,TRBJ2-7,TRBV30,TGTGCCTGGAGGGGCCCCGACTGGGGCTACGAGCAGTACTTC,CAWRGPDWGYEQYF
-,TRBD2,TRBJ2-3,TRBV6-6,TGTGCCAGCAGTTTCGGACTAGCGGGAGGTGTAGATACGCAGTATTTT,CASSFGLAGGVDTQYF
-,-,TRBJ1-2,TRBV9,TGTGCCAGCAGCGTAGTATCAGGTTCCTATGGCTACACCTTC,CASSVVSGSYGYTF
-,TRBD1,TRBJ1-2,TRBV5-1,TGCGCCAGCAGCGCTCCCAGGGGGCGCGGGGAGTTGGCCTATGGCTACACCTTC,CASSAPRGRGELAYGYTF
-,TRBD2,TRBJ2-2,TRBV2,TGTGCCAGCAAGGGAGGGCAGAACACCGGGGAGCTGTTTTTT,CASKGGQNTGELFF
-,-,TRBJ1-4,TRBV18,TGTGCCAGCTCACCACGTGACACCCTCGCAACTAATGAAAAACTGTTTTTT,CASSPRDTLATNEKLFF
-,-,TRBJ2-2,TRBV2,TGTGCCAGCAGTGATCGGGGCCAGCTCACCGGGGAGCTGTTTTTT,CASSDRGQLTGELFF
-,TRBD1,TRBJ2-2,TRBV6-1,TGTGCCAGCAGTGTCGGGACAGGGGACACCGGGGAGCTGTTTTTT,CASSVGTGDTGELFF
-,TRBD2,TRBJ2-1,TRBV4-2,TGTGCCAGCAGCCAAGATCGCGGGACTAGCGACGTCAATGAGCAGTTCTTC,CASSQDRGTSDVNEQFF
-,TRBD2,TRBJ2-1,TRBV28,TGTGCCAGCAGTCTCGGGACTACCTACAATGAGCAGTTCTTC,CASSLGTTYNEQFF
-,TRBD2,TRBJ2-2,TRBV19,TGTGCCAGTATCCGAGGAGATCTAGCGGGAGGCACCGGGGAGCTGTTTTTT,CASIRGDLAGGTGELFF
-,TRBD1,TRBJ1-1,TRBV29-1,TGCAGCGTTGCGGTGGACAGGGCGTGGACTGAAGCTTTCTTT,CSVAVDRAWTEAFF
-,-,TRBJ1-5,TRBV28,TGTGCCAGCAGTTTACGGCAGGATAGCAATCAGCCCCAGCATTTT,CASSLRQDSNQPQHF
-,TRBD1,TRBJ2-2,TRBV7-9,TGTGCCAGCTCGGGGACAGCGAACACCGGGGAGCTGTTTTTT,CASSGTANTGELFF
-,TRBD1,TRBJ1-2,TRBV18,TGTGCCAGCTCACCTCTCGATGGCCCCAGGACAGGCTATGGCTACACCTTC,CASSPLDGPRTGYGYTF
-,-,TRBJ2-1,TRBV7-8,TGTGCCAGCAGCTTAGCAGACTACAATGAGCAGTTCTTC,CASSLADYNEQFF
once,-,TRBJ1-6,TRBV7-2,TGTGCCAGCAGCTTAAGGGGAGGACGGCAGAATTCACCCCTCCACTTT,CASSLRGGRQNSPLHF
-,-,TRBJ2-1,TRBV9,TGTGCCAGCAGCGTACGGTCAGGGACGTTCAGTGAGCAGTTCTTC,CASSVRSGTFSEQFF
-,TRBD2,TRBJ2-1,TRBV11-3,TGTGCCAGCAGCTTAGCCCCCGCGGGAGGGCGGTATGAGCAGTTCTTC,CASSLAPAGGRYEQFF
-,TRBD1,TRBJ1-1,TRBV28,TGTGCCAGCAGTCCCCGGACAGGGGGCCTTACTGAAGCTTTCTTT,CASSPRTGGLTEAFF
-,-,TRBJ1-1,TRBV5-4,TGTGCCAGCAGCTTGGGTTCAGGACTGAACACTGAAGCTTTCTTT,CASSLGSGLNTEAFF
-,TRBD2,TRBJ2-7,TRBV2,TGTGCCAGCAGTGAAGGGAGCGGGAGGGTCTACGAGCAGTACTTC,CASSEGSGRVYEQYF
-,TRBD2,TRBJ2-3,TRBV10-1,TGCGCCAGCAATAGAGCGGGGCCAACAGATACGCAGTATTTT,CASNRAGPTDTQYF
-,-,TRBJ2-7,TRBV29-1,TGCAGCGTCCGTCGTACCTACGAGCAGTACTTC,CSVRRTYEQYF
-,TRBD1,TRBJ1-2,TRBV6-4,TGTGCCAGCAGTGAAACGGGACAGGGGGTCGGTGGCTACACCTTC,CASSETGQGVGGYTF
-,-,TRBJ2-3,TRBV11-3,TGTGCCAGCAGCCCAGCGGATACGCAGTATTTT,CASSPADTQYF
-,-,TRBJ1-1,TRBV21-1,TGTGCCAGCATGACAGGGTGCAGCATGAACACTGAAGCTTTCTTT,CASMTGCSMNTEAFF
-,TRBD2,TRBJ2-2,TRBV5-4,TGTGCCAGCAGCTTGGGTCTAGCGGCCGGGGAGCTGTTTTTT,CASSLGLAAGELFF
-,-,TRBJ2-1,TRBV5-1,TGCGCCAGCAGCCCCGACAGGACCTCCTACAATGAGCAGTTCTTC,CASSPDRTSYNEQFF